This record looks at one T cell receptor (beta chain) sequence and its context. Its matching antigen is unknown. This sample is part of a study of T-cell memory formation after mild COVID-19. Study-level information: There were largely donor-specific TCR clusters. Findings and limits, study-wide: Memory cells collected pre-infection included some clones that later responded, suggesting cross-reactive memory joined. CD4+ contracting clones were found mainly in CM and EM, and CD8+ ones in EMRA. Clones that contracted from day 15 to 85 were balanced CD4/CD8, while later expanders leaned CD4+.

TCRdb reprocessed the 5' RACE reads with MiXCR, giving one entry per CDR3 protein. The sample holds 150,000 or so distinct CDR3 sequences, about 14% seen once. Germline CDR1 and CDR2: SEHNR and FQNEAQ (reference sequence). The CDR3 has 15 residues. Trimming left V 0 bases short and J 6 bases short, with 12 bases between. The sequence came from an adult woman who had mild COVID-19 (a few samples of this study predate the infection). Cell type and time point are not known. V usage is TRBV7-9 and J usage is TRBJ2-1; TRBD1 is a possible D gene (7 bases). Specimen: PBMCs or a T cell subset sorted from them (not recorded which). The CDR3 coding sequence is TGTGCCAGCAGCTTAGCTTCAGGGGGGTTCAATGAGCAGTTCTTC. Translation gives CASSLASGGFNEQFF.